This T cell receptor beta chain appears in the sequencing data of a study of shared clonotypes between healthy human individuals. CD45RO-negative, CCR7-positively selected cells formed the naive CD8 fraction, excluding terminally differentiated effector memory CD45RA+ cells. Here immunoSEQ multiplex PCR was the method, and the copy in TCRdb shows in-frame clones only, minus some. This repertoire shows 660,000 or so clones, about 96% found once; its top ten account for 0.11%. Study-level points and caveats: Clonotype sharing among donors was thought likely to change with sequencing depth. Sharing across four donors was highest in naive CD4 (roughly 5%) and lowest in memory CD8 (roughly 0.4%).

Details on this clone: The target antigen is unknown.

CDR1 and CDR2 (germline): MNHEY, SMNVEV (reference sequence). The V gene lost 4 bases and the J gene lost 1 base, with 11 bases spanning the gap. The CDR3 contains 14 residues. The V gene is TRBV27, the J gene TRBJ2-7, with unresolved D. What was sequenced was naive CD8+ T cells sorted from blood. The TCR sequence derives from a woman in her thirties in good health. CDR3 protein: CASSWARKSYEQYF. The CDR3, as DNA: TGTGCCAGCAGTTGGGCCAGGAAATCCTACGAGCAGTACTTC.